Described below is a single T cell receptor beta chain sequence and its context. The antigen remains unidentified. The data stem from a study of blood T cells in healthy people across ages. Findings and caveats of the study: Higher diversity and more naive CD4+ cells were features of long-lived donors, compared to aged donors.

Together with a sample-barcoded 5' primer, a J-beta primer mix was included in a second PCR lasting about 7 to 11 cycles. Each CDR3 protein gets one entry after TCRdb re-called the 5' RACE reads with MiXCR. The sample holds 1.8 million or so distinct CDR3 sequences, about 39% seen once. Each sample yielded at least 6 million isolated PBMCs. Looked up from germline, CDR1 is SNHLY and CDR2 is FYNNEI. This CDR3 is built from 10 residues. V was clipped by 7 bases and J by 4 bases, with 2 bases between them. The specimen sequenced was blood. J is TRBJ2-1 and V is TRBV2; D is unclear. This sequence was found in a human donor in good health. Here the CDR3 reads CASKYNEQFF. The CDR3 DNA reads TGTGCCAGCAAATACAATGAGCAGTTCTTC.